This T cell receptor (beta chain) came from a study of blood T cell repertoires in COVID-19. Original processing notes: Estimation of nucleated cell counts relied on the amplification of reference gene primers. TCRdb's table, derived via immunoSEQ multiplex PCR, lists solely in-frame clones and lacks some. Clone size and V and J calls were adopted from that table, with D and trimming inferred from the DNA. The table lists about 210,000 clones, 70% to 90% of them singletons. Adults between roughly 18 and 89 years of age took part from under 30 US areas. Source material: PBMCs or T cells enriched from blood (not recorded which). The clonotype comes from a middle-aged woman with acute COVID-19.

CDR3 sequence (DNA): TGTGCCAGTAGTGCTCGGCTCGGGACAGGGGAGGGTCGGACTGAAGCTTTCTTT. Protein product: CASSARLGTGEGRTEAFF. V usage is TRBV19 and J usage is TRBJ1-1; 10 bases match TRBD1. V was clipped by 5 bases and J by 5 bases; unmatched bases: 17. CDR3 length equals 18 residues. Germline V gene sequence: CDR1 LNHDA, CDR2 SQIVND (reference sequence).